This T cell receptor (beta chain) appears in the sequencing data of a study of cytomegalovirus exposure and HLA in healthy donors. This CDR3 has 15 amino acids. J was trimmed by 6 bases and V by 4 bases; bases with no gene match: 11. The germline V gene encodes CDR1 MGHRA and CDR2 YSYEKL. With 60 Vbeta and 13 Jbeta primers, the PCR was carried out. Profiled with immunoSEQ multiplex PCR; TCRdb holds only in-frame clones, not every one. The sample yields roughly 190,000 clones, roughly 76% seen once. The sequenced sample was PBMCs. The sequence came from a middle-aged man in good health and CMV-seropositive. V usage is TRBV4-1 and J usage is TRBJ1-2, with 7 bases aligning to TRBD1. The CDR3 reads CASSLGTDLQNGYTF. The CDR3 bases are TGCGCCAGCAGCCTGGGGACAGATCTCCAAAATGGCTACACCTTC.